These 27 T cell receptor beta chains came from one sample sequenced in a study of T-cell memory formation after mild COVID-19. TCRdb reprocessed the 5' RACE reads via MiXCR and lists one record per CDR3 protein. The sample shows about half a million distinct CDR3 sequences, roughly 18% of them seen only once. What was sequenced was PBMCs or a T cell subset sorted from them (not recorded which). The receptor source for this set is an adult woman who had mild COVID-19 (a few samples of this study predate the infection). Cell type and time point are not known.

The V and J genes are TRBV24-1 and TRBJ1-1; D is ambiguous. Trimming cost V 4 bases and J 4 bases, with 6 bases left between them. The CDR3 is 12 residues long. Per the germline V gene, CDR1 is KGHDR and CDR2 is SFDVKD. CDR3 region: CATSDSGTEAFF. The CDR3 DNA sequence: TGTGCCACCAGTGACTCGGGCACTGAAGCTTTCTTT.

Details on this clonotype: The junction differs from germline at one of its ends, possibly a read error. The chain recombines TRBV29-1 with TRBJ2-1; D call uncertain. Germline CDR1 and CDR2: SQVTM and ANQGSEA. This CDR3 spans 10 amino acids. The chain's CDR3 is CSVESRFPIF. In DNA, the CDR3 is TGCAGCGTTGAATCGCGATTCCCGATCTTC.

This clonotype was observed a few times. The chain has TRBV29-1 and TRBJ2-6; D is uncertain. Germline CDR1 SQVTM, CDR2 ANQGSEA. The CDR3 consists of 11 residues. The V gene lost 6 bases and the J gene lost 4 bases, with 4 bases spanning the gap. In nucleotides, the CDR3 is TGCAGCGTATCAGGGGCCAACGTCCTGACTTTC. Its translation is CSVSGANVLTF. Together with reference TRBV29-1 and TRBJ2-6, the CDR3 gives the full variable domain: SAVISQKPSRDICQRGTSLTIQCQVDSQVTMMFWYRQQPGQSLTLIATANQGSEATYESGFVIDKFPISRPNLTFSTLTVSNMSPEDSSIYLCSVSGANVLTFGAGSRLTVL.

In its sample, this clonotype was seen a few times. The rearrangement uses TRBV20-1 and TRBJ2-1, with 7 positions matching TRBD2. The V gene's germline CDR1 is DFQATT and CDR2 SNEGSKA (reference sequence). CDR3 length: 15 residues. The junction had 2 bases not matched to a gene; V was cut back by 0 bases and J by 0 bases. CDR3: CSARERGISYNEQFF. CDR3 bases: TGCAGTGCTAGAGAGCGGGGGATCTCCTACAATGAGCAGTTCTTC.

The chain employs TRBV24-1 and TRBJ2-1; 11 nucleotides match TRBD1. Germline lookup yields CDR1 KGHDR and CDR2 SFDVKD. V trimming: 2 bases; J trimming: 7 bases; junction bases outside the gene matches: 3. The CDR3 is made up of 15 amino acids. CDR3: CATSDWTGGRNEQFF. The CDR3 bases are TGTGCCACCAGTGATTGGACAGGGGGCAGGAATGAGCAGTTCTTC.

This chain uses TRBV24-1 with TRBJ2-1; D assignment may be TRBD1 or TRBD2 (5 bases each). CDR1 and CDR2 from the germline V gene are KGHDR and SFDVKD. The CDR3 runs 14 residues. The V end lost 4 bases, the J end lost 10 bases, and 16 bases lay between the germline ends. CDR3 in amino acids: CATSEGHGESEQFF. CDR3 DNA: TGTGCCACCAGTGAGGGGCATGGGGAGTCGGAGCAGTTCTTC.

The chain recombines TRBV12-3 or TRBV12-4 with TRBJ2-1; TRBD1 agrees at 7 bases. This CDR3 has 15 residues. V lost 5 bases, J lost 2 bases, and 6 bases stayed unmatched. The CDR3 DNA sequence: TGTGCCAGCAGTCCCAACAGGGGTCCCTACAATGAGCAGTTCTTC. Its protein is CASSPNRGPYNEQFF.

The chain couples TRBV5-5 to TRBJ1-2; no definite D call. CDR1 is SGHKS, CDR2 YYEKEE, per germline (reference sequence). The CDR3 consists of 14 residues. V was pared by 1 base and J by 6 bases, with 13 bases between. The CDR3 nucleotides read TGTGCCAGCAGCTTGTACGAGGGAGGAAATGGCTACACCTTC. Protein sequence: CASSLYEGGNGYTF.

The CDR3 DNA reads as TGTGCCAGCAGTGAGGGACAGGGGTATAGGAGCAATCAGCCCCAGCATTTT. The encoded protein is CASSEGQGYRSNQPQHF. The chain recombines TRBV2 with TRBJ1-5; TRBD1 matches at 10 bases. In germline, CDR1 is SNHLY, CDR2 FYNNEI. The CDR3 loop spans 17 amino acids. Germline trimming cut 3 bases from V and 1 base from J; bases unmatched to any gene: 6.

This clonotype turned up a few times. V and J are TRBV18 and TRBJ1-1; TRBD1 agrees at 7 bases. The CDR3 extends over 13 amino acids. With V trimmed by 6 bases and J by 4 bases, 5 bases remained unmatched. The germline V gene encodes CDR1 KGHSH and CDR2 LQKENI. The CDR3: CASSSTGVTEAFF. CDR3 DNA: TGTGCCAGCTCGTCTACAGGGGTCACTGAAGCTTTCTTT.

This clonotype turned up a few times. The CDR3 loop reads CASSLIRESSGNTIYF. The CDR3 DNA reads as TGTGCCAGCAGCTTAATCAGGGAGAGCTCTGGAAACACCATATATTTT. The rearrangement joins TRBV5-5 to TRBJ1-3, with D possibly TRBD1 on 5 matching bases. CDR1 and CDR2 from the germline V gene are SGHKS and YYEKEE (reference sequence). Trimming removed 2 bases from V and 0 bases from J, with 12 bases in between. CDR3 length equals 16 residues.

The CDR3 sequence is CASSRRDLAYEQYF. CDR3 in DNA: TGTGCCAGCTCACGCCGGGATTTGGCCTACGAGCAGTACTTC. The J gene is TRBJ2-7, the V gene TRBV18; a possible D gene is TRBD2 (5 bases). There are 14 residues in the CDR3. The germline gives CDR1 KGHSH, CDR2 LQKENI. Between the trimmed V and J ends, which lost 4 bases and 2 bases, there was a span of 12 bases.

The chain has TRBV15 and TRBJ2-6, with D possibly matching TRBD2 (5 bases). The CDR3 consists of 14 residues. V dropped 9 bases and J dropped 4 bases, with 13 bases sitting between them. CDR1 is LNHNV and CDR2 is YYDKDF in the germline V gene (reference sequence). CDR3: CATQRDSGANVLTF. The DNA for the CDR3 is TGTGCCACGCAGAGGGATTCGGGGGCCAACGTCCTGACTTTC.

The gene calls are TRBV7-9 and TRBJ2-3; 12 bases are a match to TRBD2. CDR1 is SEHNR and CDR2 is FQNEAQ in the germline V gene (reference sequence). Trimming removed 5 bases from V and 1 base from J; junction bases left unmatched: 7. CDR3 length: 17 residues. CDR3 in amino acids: CASSPGLAGSRTDTQYF. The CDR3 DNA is TGTGCCAGCAGCCCGGGACTAGCGGGCTCCCGCACAGATACGCAGTATTTT.

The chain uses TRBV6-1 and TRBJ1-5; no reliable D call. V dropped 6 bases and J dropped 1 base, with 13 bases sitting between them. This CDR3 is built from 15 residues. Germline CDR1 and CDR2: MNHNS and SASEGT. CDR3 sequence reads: CASRTGSQSNQPQHF. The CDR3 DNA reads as TGTGCCAGCAGAACCGGGTCCCAGAGCAATCAGCCCCAGCATTTT.

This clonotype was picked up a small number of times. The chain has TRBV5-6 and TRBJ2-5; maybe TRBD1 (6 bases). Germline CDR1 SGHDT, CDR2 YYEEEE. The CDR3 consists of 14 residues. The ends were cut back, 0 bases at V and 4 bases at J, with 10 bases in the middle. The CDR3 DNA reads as TGTGCCAGCAGCTTGGTCCGAGGGGGAGAGACCCAGTACTTC. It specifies CASSLVRGGETQYF.

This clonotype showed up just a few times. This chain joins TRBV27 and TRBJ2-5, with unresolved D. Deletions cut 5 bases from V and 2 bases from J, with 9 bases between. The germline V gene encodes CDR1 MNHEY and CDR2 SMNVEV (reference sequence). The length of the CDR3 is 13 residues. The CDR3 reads CASSAPEQETQYF. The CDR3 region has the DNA TGTGCCAGCAGTGCCCCTGAACAAGAGACCCAGTACTTC.

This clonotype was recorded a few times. The DNA for the CDR3 is TGCAGTGCTAGGGCGGACGGAGGGTATGGCTACACCTTC. Its protein is CSARADGGYGYTF. The chain links TRBV20-1 to TRBJ1-2; D call uncertain. The CDR3 length is 13 residues. Trimming cost V 3 bases and J 5 bases, with 13 bases left between them. Germline V gene data show CDR1 as DFQATT and CDR2 as SNEGSKA (reference sequence).

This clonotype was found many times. The CDR3 coding sequence is TGTGCCAGTAGTCCGACCCACAATGAGCAGTTCTTC. Its protein product is CASSPTHNEQFF. The rearrangement joins TRBV19 to TRBJ2-1; D call uncertain. CDR3 length: 12 amino acids. Trimming took 5 bases from V and 5 from J, leaving 7 bases between them. Per germline, CDR1 LNHDA and CDR2 SQIVND (reference sequence).

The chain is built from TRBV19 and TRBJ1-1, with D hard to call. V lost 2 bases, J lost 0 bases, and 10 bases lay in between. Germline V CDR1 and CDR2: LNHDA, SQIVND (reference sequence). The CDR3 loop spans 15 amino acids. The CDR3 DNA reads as TGTGCCAGTAGTATAACCCTGGGTCTGAACACTGAAGCTTTCTTT. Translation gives CASSITLGLNTEAFF.

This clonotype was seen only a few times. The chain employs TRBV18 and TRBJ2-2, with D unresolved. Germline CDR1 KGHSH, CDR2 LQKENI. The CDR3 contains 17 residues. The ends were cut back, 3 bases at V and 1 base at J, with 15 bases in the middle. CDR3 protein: CASSPTGNYVNTGELFF. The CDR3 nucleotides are TGTGCCAGCTCACCTACTGGGAATTATGTGAACACCGGGGAGCTGTTTTTT. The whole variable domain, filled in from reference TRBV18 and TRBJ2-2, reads NAGVMQNPRHLVRRRGQEARLRCSPMKGHSHVYWYRQLPEEGLKFMVYLQKENIIDESGMPKERFSAEFPKEGPSILRIQQVVRGDSAAYFCASSPTGNYVNTGELFFGEGSRLTVL.

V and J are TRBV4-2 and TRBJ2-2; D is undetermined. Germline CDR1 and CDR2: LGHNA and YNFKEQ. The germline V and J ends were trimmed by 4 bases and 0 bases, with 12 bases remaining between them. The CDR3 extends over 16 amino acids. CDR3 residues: CASSLVGFSNTGELFF. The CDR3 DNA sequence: TGTGCCAGCAGCCTGGTCGGGTTTTCGAACACCGGGGAGCTGTTTTTT.

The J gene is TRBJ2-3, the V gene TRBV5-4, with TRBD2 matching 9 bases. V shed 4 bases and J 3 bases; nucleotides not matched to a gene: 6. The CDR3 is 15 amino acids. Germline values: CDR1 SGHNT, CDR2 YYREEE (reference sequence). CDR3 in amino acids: CASSGWTSATDTQYF. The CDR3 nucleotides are TGTGCCAGCAGCGGGTGGACTAGCGCTACAGATACGCAGTATTTT.

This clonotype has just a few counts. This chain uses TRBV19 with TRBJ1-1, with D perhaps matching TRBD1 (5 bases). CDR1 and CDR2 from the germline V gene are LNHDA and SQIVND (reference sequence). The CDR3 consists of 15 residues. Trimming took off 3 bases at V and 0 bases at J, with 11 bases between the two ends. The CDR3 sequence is CASSIAHRLNTEAFF. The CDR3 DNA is TGTGCCAGTAGTATTGCCCACAGGTTGAACACTGAAGCTTTCTTT.

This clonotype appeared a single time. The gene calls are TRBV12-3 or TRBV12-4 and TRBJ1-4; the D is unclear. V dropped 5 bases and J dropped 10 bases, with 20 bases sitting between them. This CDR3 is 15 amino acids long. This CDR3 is CASSRTPFGIAKLFF. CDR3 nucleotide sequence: TGTGCCAGCAGTCGCACACCCTTTGGGATCGCAAAACTGTTTTTT.

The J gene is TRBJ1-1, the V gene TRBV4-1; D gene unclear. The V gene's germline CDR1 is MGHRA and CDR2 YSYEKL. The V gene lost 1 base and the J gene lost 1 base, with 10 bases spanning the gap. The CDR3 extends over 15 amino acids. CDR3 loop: CASSQALGRNTEAFF. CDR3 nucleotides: TGCGCCAGCAGCCAAGCTTTAGGCCGGAACACTGAAGCTTTCTTT.

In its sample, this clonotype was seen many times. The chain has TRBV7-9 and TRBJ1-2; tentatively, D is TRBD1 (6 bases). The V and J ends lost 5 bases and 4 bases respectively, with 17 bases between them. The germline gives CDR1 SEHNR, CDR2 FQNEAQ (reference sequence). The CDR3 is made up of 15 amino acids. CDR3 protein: CASSHVPPGVYGYTF. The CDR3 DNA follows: TGTGCCAGCAGCCACGTCCCCCCAGGGGTCTATGGCTACACCTTC.